These 19 T cell receptor beta chains originate from one sample sequenced in a study of T cells after yellow fever vaccination. Using its own MiXCR run on the 5' RACE reads, TCRdb lists one record per CDR3 protein. The top ten hold 14% to 15% of the sample, which has about 400,000 distinct CDR3 sequences, roughly 6.1% seen once. The material was PBMCs, obtained 5 days after the yellow fever booster vaccination. The receptors were gathered from a man under 40 who received the YFV17D yellow fever vaccine.

Many counts were recorded for this clonotype. This chain joins TRBV5-1 and TRBJ2-3; 8 bases map to TRBD2. J gave up 4 bases and V 0 bases, and 7 bases lay outside the gene matches. Germline V CDR1 and CDR2: SGHRS, YFSETQ. This CDR3 is 16 amino acids long. The CDR3 nucleotides read TGCGCCAGCAGCTTGGGAAATGGACTAGCCCCAGATACGCAGTATTTT. As protein: CASSLGNGLAPDTQYF.

This clonotype was observed many times. The J gene is TRBJ1-2, the V gene TRBV5-1; D is undetermined. Germline-derived CDR1 and CDR2 are SGHRS and YFSETQ. The CDR3 has 11 amino acids. The ends were cut back, 4 bases at V and 5 bases at J, with 6 bases in the middle. CDR3 residues: CASSPLYGYTF. For the CDR3, the DNA is TGCGCCAGCAGCCCCCTGTATGGCTACACCTTC. The full variable domain, its missing parts supplied by reference TRBV5-1 and TRBJ1-2, is KAGVTQTPRYLIKTRGQQVTLSCSPISGHRSVSWYQQTPGQGLQFLFEYFSETQRNKGNFPGRFSGRQFSNSRSEMNVSTLELGDSALYLCASSPLYGYTFGSGTRLTVV.

This clonotype was counted many times. The chain links TRBV11-2 to TRBJ2-2; 9 nucleotides match TRBD1. This CDR3 contains 16 residues. J was trimmed by 3 bases and V by 5 bases; bases with no gene match: 7. Germline loops: CDR1 SGHAT, CDR2 FQNNGV. CDR3 nucleotide sequence: TGTGCCAGCAGCGCCTTGGACAGGGGATACACCGGGGAGCTGTTTTTT. It is translated as CASSALDRGYTGELFF.

The chain joins TRBV7-2 to TRBJ2-2; D unresolved. V was trimmed by 1 base and J by 7 bases, leaving 13 bases between them. This CDR3 region has 15 residues. Germline V gene sequence: CDR1 SGHTA, CDR2 FQGNSA. The CDR3 reads CASSLVLGSGGELFF. The CDR3 region has the DNA TGTGCCAGCAGCTTAGTTCTGGGGTCGGGCGGGGAGCTGTTTTTT.

This clonotype occurred many times. The V call is TRBV19, the J call TRBJ2-3; D is possibly TRBD1 (6 bases). The length of the CDR3 is 13 residues. Germline assignment: CDR1 LNHDA and CDR2 SQIVND (reference sequence). Between the trimmed V and J ends, which lost 6 bases and 4 bases, there was a span of 11 bases. The CDR3 is CASRGQTSDTQYF. The CDR3 bases are TGTGCCAGTAGAGGACAGACTTCAGATACGCAGTATTTT.

V and J are TRBV6-1 and TRBJ1-4; perhaps TRBD1 as D (6 bases). CDR1 is MNHNS, CDR2 SASEGT, per germline. There are 15 residues in the CDR3. V gave up 6 bases and J gave up 0 bases, with 11 bases separating them. CDR3 DNA sequence: TGTGCCAGCAGCGGGGGCGATGCAACTAATGAAAAACTGTTTTTT. Encoded protein: CASSGGDATNEKLFF.

This clonotype has more than one count but fewer than ten. V gene TRBV27 combines with J gene TRBJ1-2; 9 bases agree with TRBD1. CDR3 length: 12 amino acids. V gave up 5 bases and J gave up 8 bases; unmatched junction bases: 3. The germline V gene encodes CDR1 MNHEY and CDR2 SMNVEV (reference sequence). The CDR3 sequence is CASSNRGLGYTF. The CDR3 DNA reads as TGTGCCAGCAGTAACAGGGGGCTGGGCTACACCTTC.

This clonotype has at least ten counts. DNA for the CDR3: TGTGCCAGCGGGGGGAGTTACGAGCAGTACTTC. Translating gives CASGGSYEQYF. V usage is TRBV7-9 and J usage is TRBJ2-7; D is perhaps TRBD2 (6 bases). The V gene's germline CDR1 is SEHNR and CDR2 FQNEAQ (reference sequence). The CDR3 covers 11 residues. Between the trimmed V and J ends, which lost 8 bases and 4 bases, there was a span of 9 bases.

In its sample, this clonotype was seen a few times. V is TRBV20-1 and J is TRBJ2-1; 9 nucleotides align to TRBD2. Trimming cost V 6 bases and J 5 bases; bases outside gene matches: 11. This CDR3 spans 15 amino acids. The germline V gene has CDR1 DFQATT and CDR2 SNEGSKA (reference sequence). The CDR3 here is CSALGIAGVDNEQFF. The CDR3 DNA follows: TGCAGTGCCCTGGGGATAGCGGGAGTCGACAATGAGCAGTTCTTC.

This clonotype was counted ten times or more. The gene calls are TRBV12-3 or TRBV12-4 and TRBJ1-1; weak D call: TRBD1 (6 bases). The CDR3 is 15 amino acids. The V end was cut by 1 base, the J end by 0 bases, with 9 bases between. The CDR3 DNA follows: TGTGCCAGCAGTTTAGGGGGACAATTGAACACTGAAGCTTTCTTT. It encodes CASSLGGQLNTEAFF.

The V gene is TRBV18, the J gene TRBJ1-1; the match to TRBD1 covers 7 bases. Germline CDR1 is KGHSH and CDR2 is LQKENI. After removal of 4 bases from V and 0 bases from J, the junction contained 8 bases not matched to a gene. There are 16 residues in the CDR3. The CDR3: CASSLTLGQLNTEAFF. CDR3 in DNA: TGTGCCAGCTCACTTACATTGGGACAGCTGAACACTGAAGCTTTCTTT.

This clonotype was seen a handful of times. V is TRBV12-3 or TRBV12-4 and J is TRBJ2-3; weak D call: TRBD2 (6 bases). The CDR3 has 13 amino acids. Trimming removed 6 bases from V and 8 bases from J, with 15 bases in between. The CDR3 here is CASRSTGVGTQYF. As DNA, the CDR3 is TGTGCCAGCAGGAGCACGGGAGTGGGTACGCAGTATTTT.

This clonotype was recorded many times. This chain joins TRBV7-9 and TRBJ2-3, with TRBD1 identical over 7 bases. The CDR3 runs 16 residues. The J segment lost 2 bases and the V segment lost 5 bases, leaving 10 bases of the junction unmatched. Germline lookup yields CDR1 SEHNR and CDR2 FQNEAQ (reference sequence). DNA of the CDR3: TGTGCCAGCAGCGGTAAAGGGGGCTCTTACACAGATACGCAGTATTTT. Encoded protein: CASSGKGGSYTDTQYF.

The chain joins TRBV5-1 to TRBJ2-5; TRBD2 matches at 10 bases. The CDR3 runs to 16 residues. Germline CDR1 SGHRS, CDR2 YFSETQ. V shed 0 bases and J 3 bases; nucleotides not matched to a gene: 5. The CDR3 reads CASSLGGGLAEETQYF. The CDR3 DNA follows: TGCGCCAGCAGCTTGGGGGGAGGACTAGCGGAAGAGACCCAGTACTTC.

This clonotype has just a few counts. The rearrangement joins TRBV7-9 to TRBJ2-7, with D unclear. V was clipped by 9 bases and J by 0 bases, with 9 bases between them. This CDR3 is built from 12 residues. Germline assignment: CDR1 SEHNR and CDR2 FQNEAQ (reference sequence). The CDR3 DNA sequence: TGTGCCAGTGAGGCCCACTCCTACGAGCAGTACTTC. Translated: CASEAHSYEQYF.

The table lists this clonotype with many counts. The rearrangement joins TRBV7-6 to TRBJ2-7, with 8 bases matching TRBD1. The CDR3 extends over 14 amino acids. Germline trimming cut 5 bases from V and 5 bases from J; bases unmatched to any gene: 8. Looked up from germline, CDR1 is SGHVS and CDR2 is FNYEAQ. The CDR3 nucleotides are TGTGCCAGCAGCACCGATGACAGGGGCCACGAGCAGTACTTC. It translates to CASSTDDRGHEQYF.

This clonotype has more than one count but fewer than ten. The V call is TRBV6-5, the J call TRBJ2-5, with 9 bases fitting TRBD1. The junction had 7 bases not matched to a gene; V was cut back by 0 bases and J by 5 bases. The CDR3 totals 16 residues. CDR1 and CDR2 (germline): MNHEY, SVGAGI. This chain's CDR3 is CASSYSLQGATETQYF. In DNA, the CDR3 is TGTGCCAGCAGTTACTCATTACAGGGGGCTACGGAGACCCAGTACTTC.

This clonotype was observed at least ten times. V usage is TRBV14 and J usage is TRBJ2-6, with D uncertain. This CDR3 has 17 residues. Germline CDR1 SGHDN, CDR2 FVKESK. Trimming left V 5 bases short and J 0 bases short, with 14 bases between. In nucleotides, the CDR3 is TGTGCCAGCAGCAAGGTCGGTTCTAGCTCTGGGGCCAACGTCCTGACTTTC. This codes for CASSKVGSSSGANVLTF.

The chain employs TRBV20-1 and TRBJ2-7, with D possibly matching TRBD1 (5 bases). From germline, CDR1 is DFQATT and CDR2 SNEGSKA (reference sequence). V was shortened by 7 bases and J by 2 bases, with 15 bases between the two germline ends. This CDR3 is 13 amino acids long. As DNA, the CDR3 is TGCAGTGGGACGGGTGGGGCCACCTACGAGCAGTACTTC. As protein: CSGTGGATYEQYF.